The sequence of this T cell receptor (beta chain) was determined in a study of cytomegalovirus exposure and HLA in healthy donors. General study results and limits: Most TCR sequences were seen very rarely across donors, but some public TCRs occurred in many. A later analysis showed TCR association rates differing by HLA locus, peaking at DRB1 and lowest at HLA-C.

The PCR had 60 Vbeta and 13 Jbeta primers. Using immunoSEQ multiplex PCR, the repertoire was profiled, and TCRdb retains in-frame clones only, with some absent. The sample lists roughly 190,000 clones; about nine tenths were seen once. About this clone itself: What it binds is not known.

Trimming cost V 3 bases and J 3 bases, with 20 bases left between them. Per germline, CDR1 SEHNR and CDR2 FQNEAQ (reference sequence). The CDR3 totals 17 residues. The V call is TRBV7-9, the J call TRBJ2-5; D may be TRBD1 (5 bases). This receptor was obtained from a boy aged 2 to 9 in good health and CMV-seronegative. Source material: PBMCs. The CDR3 DNA reads TGTGCCAGCAGCTTGGGCACTTCTGGGGCATACAAAGAGACCCAGTACTTC. Translating gives CASSLGTSGAYKETQYF.